The 2 T cell receptor beta chains listed next were all sequenced from one sample in a study of T cell responses to AZD1222 COVID-19 vaccine. TCRdb keeps only in-frame clones here, not all; method: immunoSEQ multiplex PCR. The sample contains 150,000 or so clones, about 89% of which appear only once. The specimen was peripheral blood, collected on day 0 of AZD1222 vaccination. These receptor sequences come from an adult in good health.

The J gene is TRBJ2-7, the V gene TRBV6-5, with D perhaps being TRBD1 or TRBD2 (5 bases each). V shed 6 bases and J shed 5 bases, with 20 bases lying between them. The CDR3 contains 15 residues. The germline CDR1 and CDR2 sequences are MNHEY and SVGAGI. Here the CDR3 DNA reads TGTGCCAGCAGACCCCCCGGGACCACCTTTGACGAGCAGTACTTC. Translating it yields CASRPPGTTFDEQYF.

This chain uses TRBV18 with TRBJ1-1; D is unclear. Germline CDR1 reads KGHSH; CDR2 reads LQKENI. V lost 6 bases, J lost 4 bases, and 12 bases lay in between. The CDR3 loop spans 13 amino acids. This chain's CDR3 is CASSTVGGTEAFF. In DNA form, the CDR3 reads TGTGCCAGCTCCACCGTTGGTGGCACTGAAGCTTTCTTT.